The rows below give T cell receptor beta chains drawn from one sample of a study of T-cell reconstitution after alpha-beta-depleted transplantation in children. MiXCR was run by TCRdb on the PCR reads, yielding one entry per CDR3 protein. The table lists about 580,000 distinct CDR3 sequences, 20% to 25% of them singletons, with about 14% in the top ten. Material: PBMCs, mostly from graft donor cells, obtained 360 days after TCRalphabeta/CD19-depleted stem cell transplant. The receptors shown here come from a boy younger than two who had a stem cell transplant for acute myeloid leukemia, so the T cells may come from the graft donor. Both conserved end residues are part of each CDR3. D genes are given only for firm matches. Where a row states a size, it is once, few, many or the class of an expanded clone; other rows omit it.

abundance: many
j_gene: TRBJ2-7
v_gene: TRBV29-1
len: 14
d_gene: TRBD1
CDR3aa: CSVKTDRERHEQYF
CDR3nt: TGCAGCGTTAAGACCGACAGGGAGCGCCACGAGCAGTACTTC

abundance: few
j_gene: TRBJ2-3
v_gene: TRBV29-1
len: 15
d_gene: .
CDR3aa: CSVEDNRRTTDTQYF
CDR3nt: TGCAGCGTTGAAGACAACAGGCGAACCACAGATACGCAGTATTTT

abundance: .
j_gene: TRBJ1-2
v_gene: TRBV20-1
len: 13
d_gene: .
CDR3aa: CRAGGGRDYGYTF
CDR3nt: TGCAGGGCCGGCGGGGGGCGCGACTATGGCTACACCTTC

abundance: .
j_gene: TRBJ2-7
v_gene: TRBV20-1
len: 12
d_gene: .
CDR3aa: CSVHPLSYEQYF
CDR3nt: TGCAGTGTACACCCTCTCTCCTACGAGCAGTACTTC

abundance: .
j_gene: TRBJ1-1
v_gene: TRBV7-8
len: 13
d_gene: .
CDR3aa: CASSPGGGYGAFF
CDR3nt: TGTGCCAGCAGTCCCGGGGGGGGGTATGGAGCTTTCTTT

abundance: few
j_gene: TRBJ2-7
v_gene: TRBV27
len: 14
d_gene: .
CDR3aa: CASSLYRDHNEQYF
CDR3nt: TGTGCCAGCAGTTTATACAGGGACCACAACGAGCAGTACTTC

abundance: few
j_gene: TRBJ2-4
v_gene: TRBV12-3/TRBV12-4
len: 14
d_gene: .
CDR3aa: CASSQGLAKNIQYF
CDR3nt: TGTGCCAGCAGTCAGGGACTAGCCAAAAACATTCAGTACTTC

abundance: .
j_gene: TRBJ2-7
v_gene: TRBV20-1
len: 15
d_gene: .
CDR3aa: CSASSVAPRSYEQYF
CDR3nt: TGCAGTGCTAGTTCAGTAGCCCCCCGATCCTACGAGCAGTACTTC

abundance: few
j_gene: TRBJ2-4
v_gene: TRBV6-5
len: 12
d_gene: TRBD1
CDR3aa: CASSETGNIQYF
CDR3nt: TGTGCCAGCAGTGAGACAGGGAACATTCAGTACTTC

abundance: few
j_gene: TRBJ2-5
v_gene: TRBV15
len: 19
d_gene: .
CDR3aa: CATSSYGQRGRGLQETQYF
CDR3nt: TGTGCCACCAGCAGCTACGGCCAGAGGGGGAGGGGGCTCCAAGAGACCCAGTACTTC

abundance: .
j_gene: TRBJ2-1
v_gene: TRBV6-5
len: 16
d_gene: TRBD1
CDR3aa: CASSWTGEVSYNEQFF
CDR3nt: TGTGCCAGCAGTTGGACAGGGGAGGTATCCTACAATGAGCAGTTCTTC

abundance: many
j_gene: TRBJ2-5
v_gene: TRBV29-1
len: 16
d_gene: .
CDR3aa: CSVEDFRQGGGETQYF
CDR3nt: TGCAGCGTTGAAGATTTTAGGCAGGGTGGGGGAGAGACCCAGTACTTC

abundance: many
j_gene: TRBJ1-3
v_gene: TRBV7-8
len: 14
d_gene: TRBD1
CDR3aa: CASSRDSPRDTIYF
CDR3nt: TGTGCCAGCAGCCGGGACAGCCCTAGGGACACCATATATTTT

abundance: .
j_gene: TRBJ2-2
v_gene: TRBV29-1
len: 14
d_gene: .
CDR3aa: CSVEAGPNTGELFF
CDR3nt: TGCAGCGTTGAAGCAGGGCCGAACACCGGGGAGCTGTTTTTT

abundance: .
j_gene: TRBJ2-2
v_gene: TRBV7-6
len: 16
d_gene: .
CDR3aa: CASSLELARDTGELFF
CDR3nt: TGTGCCAGCAGCTTAGAGCTAGCGAGAGACACCGGGGAGCTGTTTTTT

abundance: .
j_gene: TRBJ2-5
v_gene: TRBV5-6
len: 11
d_gene: .
CDR3aa: CASSVSKTQYF
CDR3nt: TGTGCCAGCAGCGTCTCGAAGACCCAGTACTTC

abundance: many
j_gene: TRBJ1-2
v_gene: TRBV29-1
len: 12
d_gene: TRBD1
CDR3aa: CSVGDRVYGYTF
CDR3nt: TGCAGCGTCGGAGACAGGGTATACGGCTACACCTTC

abundance: few
j_gene: TRBJ1-5
v_gene: TRBV29-1
len: 13
d_gene: .
CDR3aa: CSVVQAVNQPQHF
CDR3nt: TGCAGCGTTGTACAGGCTGTGAATCAGCCCCAGCATTTT

abundance: .
j_gene: TRBJ1-1
v_gene: TRBV10-3
len: 14
d_gene: TRBD1
CDR3aa: CAISTGGFNTEAFF
CDR3nt: TGTGCCATCAGCACAGGGGGCTTCAACACTGAAGCTTTCTTT

abundance: .
j_gene: TRBJ2-7
v_gene: TRBV7-2
len: 15
d_gene: TRBD1
CDR3aa: CASSFIRDRTYEQYF
CDR3nt: TGTGCCAGCAGCTTTATCCGGGACAGAACCTACGAGCAGTACTTC

abundance: many
j_gene: TRBJ2-1
v_gene: TRBV25-1
len: 14
d_gene: TRBD1
CDR3aa: CASSVGQGRDEQFF
CDR3nt: TGTGCCAGCAGTGTCGGACAGGGTCGGGATGAGCAGTTCTTC

abundance: many
j_gene: TRBJ2-5
v_gene: TRBV20-1
len: 13
d_gene: .
CDR3aa: CSALTTSLETQYF
CDR3nt: TGCAGTGCTTTAACGACTAGTCTAGAGACCCAGTACTTC

abundance: .
j_gene: TRBJ1-1
v_gene: TRBV12-3/TRBV12-4
len: 14
d_gene: .
CDR3aa: CASRPTRVNTEAFF
CDR3nt: TGTGCCAGCAGACCTACAAGGGTGAACACTGAAGCTTTCTTT

abundance: few
j_gene: TRBJ2-2
v_gene: TRBV29-1
len: 15
d_gene: .
CDR3aa: CSVEGRDGNTGELFF
CDR3nt: TGCAGCGTTGAAGGCAGGGACGGGAACACCGGGGAGCTGTTTTTT

abundance: many
j_gene: TRBJ2-2
v_gene: TRBV28
len: 16
d_gene: TRBD2
CDR3aa: CASSPGLAENTGELFF
CDR3nt: TGTGCCAGCAGCCCCGGACTAGCGGAGAACACCGGGGAGCTGTTTTTT

abundance: few
j_gene: TRBJ2-3
v_gene: TRBV28
len: 14
d_gene: .
CDR3aa: CASKSGQSTDTQYF
CDR3nt: TGTGCCAGCAAGTCAGGGCAGAGCACAGATACGCAGTATTTT

abundance: .
j_gene: TRBJ2-3
v_gene: TRBV4-1
len: 16
d_gene: .
CDR3aa: CASSQDVKGSTDTQYF
CDR3nt: TGCGCCAGCAGCCAAGATGTAAAGGGGAGCACAGATACGCAGTATTTT

abundance: .
j_gene: TRBJ2-5
v_gene: TRBV12-3/TRBV12-4
len: 13
d_gene: .
CDR3aa: CASSFRVKETQYF
CDR3nt: TGTGCCAGCAGTTTTCGTGTCAAGGAGACCCAGTACTTC